This T cell receptor beta chain was recorded in a study of tumor-infiltrating lymphocytes in primary liver carcinoma. Study context: There were roughly 3.5 to 7.13 million productive TCRbeta reads per sample, a yield similar across tissue types.

A primer matching the constant region was used to make TCR beta cDNA from 450 to 500 ng of total RNA. It was through three nested multiplex PCR rounds of slightly modified ARM-PCR that TCR beta libraries arose. Two initial PCR rounds of about 9 cycles each paired TRBV1-TRBV30 forward primers with a C-beta reverse primer. TCRdb independently ran MiXCR on the multiplex PCR reads; one entry per CDR3 protein. The sample consists of under 200,000 distinct CDR3 sequences, 70% to 90% of them appearing once. For each extraction, RNA and DNA were obtained together from about 20-30 mg of unsorted bulk tissue. Every patient had chronic HBV infection and was treatment-naive. More than 75% viable tumor cells made up every tumor sample. Points on this clonotype: This could be a read error, since a much larger clone is one nucleotide away.

Germline CDR1 reads ENHRY; CDR2 reads SYGVKD. This CDR3 is 13 amino acids long. This chain links TRBV10-3 with TRBJ2-1; no firm D call. The TCR comes from a middle-aged man with primary liver carcinoma and hepatitis B virus infection. Sequenced sample: tumor tissue from primary liver carcinoma. CDR3 sequence (DNA): TGTGTCAACCGGGCGACTCCAGACAATGAGCAGTTCTTC. Residues: CVNRATPDNEQFF.